Reported below is one T cell receptor (beta chain). The data were obtained in a study of blood T cell repertoires in COVID-19. About the research overall: T cells, B-cell-depleted T cells, or PBMCs provided the cDNA or gDNA that served as material.

Cohort allocation depended upon clinical history that participants reported. The recovered donors of Cohort 3 showed two negative PCRs, clearance, or symptom resolution. Libraries were prepared by immunoSEQ multiplex PCR; TCRdb keeps only in-frame clonotypes and omits some of them. The profile covers around 180,000 clones, with roughly 80% appearing a single time and over 9.5% taken by the ten largest. V shed 4 bases and J 5 bases; nucleotides not matched to a gene: 12. The CDR3 runs 16 residues. CDR1 SGHRS and CDR2 YFSETQ come from the germline V gene. This receptor was obtained from a man aged 50-60 years who had recovered from COVID-19. The sequenced sample consisted of PBMCs or T cells enriched from blood (not recorded which). The V call is TRBV5-1, the J call TRBJ2-7; TRBD1 matches 10 bases. In DNA form, the CDR3 reads TGCGCCAGCAGCCCACGTCCCGGGACAGGGGCCCACGAGCAGTACTTC. Its translation is CASSPRPGTGAHEQYF.